The clone carrying this TCR beta chain is a singleton in its sample. Antigen: not known. This specimen comes from a study of cytomegalovirus exposure and HLA in healthy donors. About the research overall: Of roughly 360 genotyped donors, 80% to 85% grouped in the Caucasian-associated ancestry cluster. Study outcomes and limitations: Reported performance of the classifier showed diagnosis of cytomegalovirus status with high specificity and sensitivity. It has been reported that TCR beta sequences accurately predicted the HLA-A and HLA-B alleles of most subjects. In an earlier analysis, in approximately 630 donors, most V segments appeared productive either ~87% or ~30% of the time.

V gave up 2 bases and J gave up 8 bases, with 18 bases separating them. CDR3 length equals 15 residues. From germline, CDR1 is KGHSY and CDR2 FQNENV. It was with 60 Vbeta and 13 Jbeta primers that the PCR ran. Generated by immunoSEQ multiplex PCR, the TCRdb table keeps only in-frame clones and is missing some. This table holds some 110,000 clones, 10% found once. J is TRBJ1-2 and V is TRBV16, with D unclear. The TCR comes from a middle-aged man in good health and CMV-seropositive. The source material was PBMCs. Here the CDR3 reads CASSQVGPLAEGYTF. The CDR3, as DNA: TGTGCCAGCAGCCAAGTCGGTCCTTTGGCGGAAGGCTACACCTTC.